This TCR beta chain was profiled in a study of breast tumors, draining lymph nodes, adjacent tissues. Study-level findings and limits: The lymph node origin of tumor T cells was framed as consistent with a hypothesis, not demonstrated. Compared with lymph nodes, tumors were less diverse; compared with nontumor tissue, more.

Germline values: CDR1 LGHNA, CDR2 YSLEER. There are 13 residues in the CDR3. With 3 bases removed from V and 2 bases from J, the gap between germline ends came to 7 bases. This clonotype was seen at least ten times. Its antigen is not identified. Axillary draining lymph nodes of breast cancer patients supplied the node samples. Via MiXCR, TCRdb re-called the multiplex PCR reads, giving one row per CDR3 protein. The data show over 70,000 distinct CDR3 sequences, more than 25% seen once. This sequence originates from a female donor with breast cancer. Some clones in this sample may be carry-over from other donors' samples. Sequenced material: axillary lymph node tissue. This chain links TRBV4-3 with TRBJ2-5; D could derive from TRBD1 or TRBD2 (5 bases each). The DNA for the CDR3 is TGCGCCAGCAGCCAGGGACCTCAAGAGACCCAGTACTTC. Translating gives CASSQGPQETQYF.